The 8 T cell receptor beta chains below were found in one sample sequenced in a study of control samples from healthy donors and cancer patients (dated by TCRdb to 2019 to 2021). The library was prepared using the immunoSEQ multiplex PCR assay. Imported from immuneACCESS, the table was reduced by TCRdb to in-frame sequences with V and J called. These copies leave out some clones; in studies compared against another copy, an unresolved V gene accounts for under half, and the cause of the remainder is not known. The sample table records some 100,000 clones; 90% to 95% of these occur just once. The top ten clonotypes cover around 8.5% of the sample. The specimen sequenced was blood. The source is a man aged 18 to 35 in good health.

In this sample, this clone turned up once. The gene calls are TRBV19 and TRBJ1-1; 8 nucleotides line up with TRBD1. Trimming removed 7 bases from V and 4 bases from J; junction bases left unmatched: 5. Per germline, CDR1 LNHDA and CDR2 SQIVND (reference sequence). This CDR3 has 13 amino acids. The CDR3 protein is CASTPDRVTEAFF. CDR3 nucleotide sequence: TGTGCCAGTACCCCGGACAGGGTCACTGAAGCTTTCTTT.

The gene calls are TRBV7-3 and TRBJ2-3, with D uncertain. The CDR3 spans 15 residues. Germline CDR1 and CDR2: SGHTA and FQGTGA. V gave up 2 bases and J gave up 2 bases, with 11 bases separating them. The CDR3 coding sequence is TGTGCCAGCAGCTTACGATCTTCTATCACAGATACGCAGTATTTT. Translation: CASSLRSSITDTQYF.

This chain links TRBV2 with TRBJ2-5; TRBD1 is a possible D gene (7 bases). The CDR3 consists of 13 residues. Trimming stripped 4 bases from V and 4 bases from J, with 10 bases between. The germline V gene encodes CDR1 SNHLY and CDR2 FYNNEI. CDR3 nucleotides: TGTGCCAGCAGTGTTCAGGGGGGAGAGACCCAGTACTTC. This gives the protein CASSVQGGETQYF.

V gene TRBV7-2 combines with J gene TRBJ1-1; D ambiguous. The CDR3 runs to 13 residues. Trimming stripped 2 bases from V and 6 bases from J, with 10 bases between. Germline loops: CDR1 SGHTA, CDR2 FQGNSA. The CDR3 nucleotides are TGTGCCAGCAGCTTATACGGGGTCGCTGAAGCTTTCTTT. As protein: CASSLYGVAEAFF.

The chain carries TRBV5-5 and TRBJ2-7, with TRBD1 as a possible D gene (5 bases). V was shortened by 6 bases and J by 3 bases, with 19 bases between the two germline ends. The CDR3 totals 15 residues. Germline values: CDR1 SGHKS, CDR2 YYEKEE (reference sequence). CDR3 loop: CASTVAFQGNYEQYF. The DNA for the CDR3 is TGTGCCAGCACCGTTGCGTTCCAGGGCAACTACGAGCAGTACTTC.

This chain joins TRBV27 and TRBJ1-5; D perhaps matches TRBD1 (6 bases). Germline lookup yields CDR1 MNHEY and CDR2 SMNVEV (reference sequence). Trimming left V 8 bases short and J 6 bases short, with 20 bases between. This CDR3 spans 15 amino acids. The CDR3 protein is CASRQEGRLTQPQHF. CDR3 sequence (DNA): TGTGCCAGCCGACAGGAGGGGCGGTTAACTCAGCCCCAGCATTTT.

The genes are TRBV11-2 and TRBJ1-1; D is undetermined. The CDR3 runs to 16 residues. V was trimmed by 4 bases and J by 0 bases, leaving 15 bases between them. Germline loops: CDR1 SGHAT, CDR2 FQNNGV. DNA of the CDR3: TGTGCCAGCAGCTCCCCAGAGACCCGGATGAACACTGAAGCTTTCTTT. Amino acid sequence: CASSSPETRMNTEAFF.

V usage is TRBV5-6 and J usage is TRBJ1-2, with 8 bases matching TRBD1. The CDR3 has 15 amino acids. Germline V gene sequence: CDR1 SGHDT, CDR2 YYEEEE. Trimming took 5 bases from V and 6 from J; bases not matched to a gene: 12. CDR3 in amino acids: CASREPGQELDGYTF. The CDR3 nucleotides are TGTGCCAGCAGGGAACCGGGACAGGAATTGGATGGCTACACCTTC.